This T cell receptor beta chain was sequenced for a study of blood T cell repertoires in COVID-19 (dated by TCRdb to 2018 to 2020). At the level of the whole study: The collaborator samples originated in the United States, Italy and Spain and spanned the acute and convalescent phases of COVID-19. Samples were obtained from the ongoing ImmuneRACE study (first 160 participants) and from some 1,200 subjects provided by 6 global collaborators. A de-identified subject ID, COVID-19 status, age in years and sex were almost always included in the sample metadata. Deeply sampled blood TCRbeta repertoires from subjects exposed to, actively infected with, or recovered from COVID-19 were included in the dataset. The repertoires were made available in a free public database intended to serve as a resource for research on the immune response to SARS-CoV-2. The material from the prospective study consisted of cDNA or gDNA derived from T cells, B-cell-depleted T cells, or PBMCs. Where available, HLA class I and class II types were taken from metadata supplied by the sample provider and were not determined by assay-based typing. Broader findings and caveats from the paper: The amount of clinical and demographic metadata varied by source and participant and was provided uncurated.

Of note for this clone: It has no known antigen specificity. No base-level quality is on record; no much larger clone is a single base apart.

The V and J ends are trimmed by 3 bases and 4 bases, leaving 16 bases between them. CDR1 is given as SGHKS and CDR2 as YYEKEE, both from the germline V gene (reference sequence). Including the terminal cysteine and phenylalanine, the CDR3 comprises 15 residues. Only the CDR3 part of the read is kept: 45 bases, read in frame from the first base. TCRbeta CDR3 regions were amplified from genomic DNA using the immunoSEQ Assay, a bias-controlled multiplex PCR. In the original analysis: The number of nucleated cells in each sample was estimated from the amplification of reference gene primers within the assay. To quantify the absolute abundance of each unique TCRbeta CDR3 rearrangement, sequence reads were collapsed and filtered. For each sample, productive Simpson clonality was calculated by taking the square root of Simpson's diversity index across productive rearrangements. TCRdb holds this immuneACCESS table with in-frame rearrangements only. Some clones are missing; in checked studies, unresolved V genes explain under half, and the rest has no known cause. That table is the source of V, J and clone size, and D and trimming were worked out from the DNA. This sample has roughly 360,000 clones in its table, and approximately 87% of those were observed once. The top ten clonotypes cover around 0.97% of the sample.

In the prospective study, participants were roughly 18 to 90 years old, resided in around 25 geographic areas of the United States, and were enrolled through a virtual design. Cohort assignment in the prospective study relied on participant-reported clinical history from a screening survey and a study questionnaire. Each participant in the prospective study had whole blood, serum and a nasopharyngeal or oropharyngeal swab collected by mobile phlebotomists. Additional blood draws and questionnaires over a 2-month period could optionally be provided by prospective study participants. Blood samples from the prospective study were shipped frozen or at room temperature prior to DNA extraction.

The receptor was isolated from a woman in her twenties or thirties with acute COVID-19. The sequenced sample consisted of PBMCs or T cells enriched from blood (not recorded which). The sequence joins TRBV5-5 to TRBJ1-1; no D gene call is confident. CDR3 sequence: CASSSRDPAVTEAFF. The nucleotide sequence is TGTGCCAGCAGCTCTCGAGACCCGGCGGTCACTGAAGCTTTCTTT.